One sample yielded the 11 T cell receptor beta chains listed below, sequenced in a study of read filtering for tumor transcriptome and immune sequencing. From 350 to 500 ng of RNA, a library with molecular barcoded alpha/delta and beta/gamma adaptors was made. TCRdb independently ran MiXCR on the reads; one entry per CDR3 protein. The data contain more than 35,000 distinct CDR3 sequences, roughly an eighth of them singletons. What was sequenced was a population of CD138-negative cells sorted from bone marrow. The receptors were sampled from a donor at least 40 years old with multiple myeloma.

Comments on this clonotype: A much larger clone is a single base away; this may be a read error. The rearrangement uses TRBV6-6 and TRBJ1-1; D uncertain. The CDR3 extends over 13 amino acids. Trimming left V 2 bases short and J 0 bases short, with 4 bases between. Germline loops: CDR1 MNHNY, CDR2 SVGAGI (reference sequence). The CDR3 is CASSYVVNTEAFF. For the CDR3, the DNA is TGTGCCAGCAGTTACGTTGTGAACACTGAAGCTTTCTTT.

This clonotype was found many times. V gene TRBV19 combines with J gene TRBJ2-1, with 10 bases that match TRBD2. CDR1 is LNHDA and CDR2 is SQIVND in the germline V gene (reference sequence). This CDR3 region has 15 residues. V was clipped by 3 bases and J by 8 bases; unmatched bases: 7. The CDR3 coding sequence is TGTGCCAGTAGTATGGGGGCTAGCGGGAGTGATGAGCAGTTCTTC. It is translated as CASSMGASGSDEQFF.

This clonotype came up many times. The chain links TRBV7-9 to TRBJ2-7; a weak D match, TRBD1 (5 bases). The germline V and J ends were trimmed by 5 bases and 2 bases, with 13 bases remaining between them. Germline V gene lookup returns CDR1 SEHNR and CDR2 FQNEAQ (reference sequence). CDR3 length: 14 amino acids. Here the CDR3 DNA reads TGTGCCAGCAGCCCCCAGACAGTCACCTACGAGCAGTACTTC. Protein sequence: CASSPQTVTYEQYF.

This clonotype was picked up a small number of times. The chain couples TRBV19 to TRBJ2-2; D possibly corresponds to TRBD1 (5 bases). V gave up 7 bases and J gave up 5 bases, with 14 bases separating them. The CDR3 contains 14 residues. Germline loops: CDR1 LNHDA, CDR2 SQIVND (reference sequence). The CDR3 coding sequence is TGTGCCAGTAAAGGGCAGGGCTGGACCGGGGAGCTGTTTTTT. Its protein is CASKGQGWTGELFF.

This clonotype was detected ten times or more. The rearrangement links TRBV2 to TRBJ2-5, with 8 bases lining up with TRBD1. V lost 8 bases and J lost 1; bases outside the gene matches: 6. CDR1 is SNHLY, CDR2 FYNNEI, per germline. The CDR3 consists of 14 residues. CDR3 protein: CASLYDRGQETQYF. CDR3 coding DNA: TGTGCCAGCTTATATGACAGGGGCCAAGAGACCCAGTACTTC.

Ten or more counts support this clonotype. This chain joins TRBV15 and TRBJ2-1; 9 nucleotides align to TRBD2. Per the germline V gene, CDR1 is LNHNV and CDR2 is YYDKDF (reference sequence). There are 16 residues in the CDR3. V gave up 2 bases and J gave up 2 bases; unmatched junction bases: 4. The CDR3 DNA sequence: TGTGCCACCAGCAGAATAGCGGGAGTTCCCTACAATGAGCAGTTCTTC. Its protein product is CATSRIAGVPYNEQFF.

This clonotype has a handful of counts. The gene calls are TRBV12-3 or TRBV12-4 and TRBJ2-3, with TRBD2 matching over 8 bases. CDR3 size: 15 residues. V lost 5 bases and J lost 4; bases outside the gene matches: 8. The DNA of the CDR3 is TGTGCCAGCAGTCCTCTAGCGGGTGGGGCAGATACGCAGTATTTT. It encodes CASSPLAGGADTQYF.

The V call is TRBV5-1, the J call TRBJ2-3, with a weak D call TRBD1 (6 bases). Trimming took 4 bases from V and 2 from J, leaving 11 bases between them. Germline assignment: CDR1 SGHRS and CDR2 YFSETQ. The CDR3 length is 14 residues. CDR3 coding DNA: TGCGCCAGCAGCCTAGGGACAATCACAGATACGCAGTATTTT. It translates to CASSLGTITDTQYF.

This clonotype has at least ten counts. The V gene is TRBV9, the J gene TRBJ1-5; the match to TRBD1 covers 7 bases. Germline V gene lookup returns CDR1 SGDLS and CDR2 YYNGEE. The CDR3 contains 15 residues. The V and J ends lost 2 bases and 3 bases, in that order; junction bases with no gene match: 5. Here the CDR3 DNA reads TGTGCCAGCAGCGTTGGGGACAGATACAATCAGCCCCAGCATTTT. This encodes CASSVGDRYNQPQHF. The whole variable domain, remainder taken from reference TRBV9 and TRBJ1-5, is DSGVTQTPKHLITATGQRVTLRCSPRSGDLSVYWYQQSLDQGLQFLIQYYNGEERAKGNILERFSAQQFPDLHSELNLSSLELGDSALYFCASSVGDRYNQPQHFGDGTRLSIL.

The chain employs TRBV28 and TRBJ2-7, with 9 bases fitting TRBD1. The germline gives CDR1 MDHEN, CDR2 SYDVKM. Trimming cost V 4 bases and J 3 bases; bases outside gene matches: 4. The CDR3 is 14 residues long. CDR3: CASSSGTGIYEQYF. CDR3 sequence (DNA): TGTGCCAGCAGTTCCGGGACAGGGATCTACGAGCAGTACTTC.

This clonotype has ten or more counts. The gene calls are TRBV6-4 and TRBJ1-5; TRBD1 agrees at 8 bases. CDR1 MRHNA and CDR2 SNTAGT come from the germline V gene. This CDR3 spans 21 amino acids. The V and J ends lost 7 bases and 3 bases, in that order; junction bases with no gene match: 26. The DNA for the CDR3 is TGTGCCAGCAACCCCCCACCCCGTAGGGACAGGCCTGTGCCAATCAATCAGCCCCAGCATTTT. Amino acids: CASNPPPRRDRPVPINQPQHF.